A single sample is the source of the 22 T cell receptor beta chains below, sequenced in a study of T cells in Graves' hyperthyroidism and ophthalmopathy. Amplified regions were TCR beta CDR3 sequences from RNA transcripts. A first-round RT-PCR of the TCR CDR3 used the HTBI primer set. TCRdb reanalysed the multiplex PCR reads using MiXCR and keeps one entry per CDR3 protein. The sample includes hundreds of thousands of distinct CDR3 sequences, approximately 15% seen only once; the top ten take approximately 25%. The sequenced sample consisted of blood. The receptors come from a woman aged 25-40 years with Graves' hyperthyroidism.

This clonotype has a handful of counts. The rearrangement joins TRBV18 to TRBJ2-2, with 9 positions matching TRBD1. The germline gives CDR1 KGHSH, CDR2 LQKENI. CDR3 length equals 17 residues. The V and J ends lost 6 bases and 0 bases, in that order; junction bases with no gene match: 8. CDR3 in amino acids: CASSGSRDRANTGELFF. CDR3 bases: TGTGCCAGCTCGGGATCCCGGGACAGGGCGAACACCGGGGAGCTGTTTTTT.

As concerns this clonotype: A much larger clone lies a single base off, so this may be a read error. V usage is TRBV30 and J usage is TRBJ1-1; D possibly corresponds to TRBD1 (5 bases). Germline V gene sequence: CDR1 GTSNPN, CDR2 SVGIG (reference sequence). The CDR3 totals 10 residues. CDR3 protein: CSWAGTEAFF. The CDR3 DNA follows: TGTTCCTGGGCCGGGACCGAAGCTTTCTTT.

The rearrangement joins TRBV29-1 to TRBJ1-2; 8 bases are a match to TRBD1. Per the germline V gene, CDR1 is SQVTM and CDR2 is ANQGSEA. This CDR3 is built from 15 residues. The J segment lost 8 bases and the V segment lost 6 bases, leaving 17 bases of the junction unmatched. CDR3 region: CSVTQTGGVWKGYTF. In DNA, the CDR3 is TGCAGCGTCACCCAAACAGGGGGTGTCTGGAAGGGCTACACCTTC.

This clonotype was picked up many times. V usage is TRBV11-1 and J usage is TRBJ2-3; D may be TRBD1 or TRBD2 (6 bases each). Germline V lookup: CDR1 SGHAT, CDR2 FQDESV (reference sequence). Trimming cost V 5 bases and J 0 bases, with 9 bases left between them. The CDR3 extends over 14 amino acids. The CDR3 region is CASSQGGSTDTQYF. CDR3 nucleotide sequence: TGTGCCAGCAGCCAAGGGGGGAGCACAGATACGCAGTATTTT.

This clonotype was detected a few times. The chain uses TRBV6-1 and TRBJ2-1, with D possibly being TRBD1 or TRBD2 (5 bases each). Trimming left V 5 bases short and J 9 bases short, with 11 bases between. CDR1 is MNHNS and CDR2 is SASEGT in the germline V gene. There are 12 residues in the CDR3. In DNA, the CDR3 is TGTGCCAGCAGTTCTGGGACCTCTGAGCAGTTCTTC. Its translation: CASSSGTSEQFF.

The rearrangement uses TRBV5-1 and TRBJ2-7; a weak D match, TRBD2 (6 bases). Germline CDR1 and CDR2: SGHRS and YFSETQ. The V gene lost 3 bases and the J gene lost 0 bases, with 13 bases spanning the gap. This CDR3 is 15 amino acids long. The CDR3 nucleotides read TGCGCCAGCAGCTCTGGAGGGCCGCGCTCCTACGAGCAGTACTTC. Its protein is CASSSGGPRSYEQYF.

This chain uses TRBV27 with TRBJ2-7, with 7 bases identical to TRBD2. Losses at the gene ends were 5 bases for V and 6 bases for J; bases not matched to a gene: 7. The CDR3 is 13 residues long. Germline-derived CDR1 and CDR2 are MNHEY and SMNVEV (reference sequence). The CDR3 reads CASSPIWEGEQYF. As DNA, the CDR3 is TGTGCCAGCAGTCCTATTTGGGAGGGCGAGCAGTACTTC.

In this sample, this clonotype turned up many times. The chain combines TRBV28 with TRBJ1-2, with TRBD1 identical over 7 bases. Trimming cost V 3 bases and J 4 bases; bases outside gene matches: 14. Per germline, CDR1 MDHEN and CDR2 SYDVKM. The CDR3 consists of 17 residues. CDR3 protein: CASSFFPDRSFSYGYTF. The DNA of the CDR3 is TGTGCCAGCAGTTTTTTCCCGGACAGGTCCTTTAGCTATGGCTACACCTTC.

This clonotype was recorded at least ten times. The chain couples TRBV2 to TRBJ2-7; 11 bases agree with TRBD2. The CDR3 contains 13 residues. The germline V gene has CDR1 SNHLY and CDR2 FYNNEI. Losses at the gene ends were 8 bases for V and 3 bases for J; bases not matched to a gene: 3. CDR3 bases: TGTGCCAGCTTCGGACTAGCGGGCTACGAGCAGTACTTC. Amino acids: CASFGLAGYEQYF.

This clonotype was recorded many times. The chain carries TRBV3-1 and TRBJ2-2; D is unclear. V was pared by 3 bases and J by 7 bases, with 9 bases between. Germline V CDR1 and CDR2: LGHDT, YNNKEL (reference sequence). CDR3 length: 13 amino acids. CDR3 sequence reads: CASSHASIGELFF. CDR3 in DNA: TGTGCCAGCAGCCATGCCAGCATCGGGGAGCTGTTTTTT.

This rearrangement joins TRBV7-3 to TRBJ1-2; no clear D gene. This CDR3 comprises 12 residues. With 5 bases removed from V and 8 bases from J, the gap between germline ends came to 12 bases. The V gene's germline CDR1 is SGHTA and CDR2 FQGTGA. CDR3 loop: CASSQDNGGYTF. DNA for the CDR3: TGTGCCAGCAGCCAAGATAATGGCGGCTACACCTTC.

This chain uses TRBV29-1 with TRBJ1-1; unclear D gene. Germline V gene sequence: CDR1 SQVTM, CDR2 ANQGSEA. Trimming shortened V by 7 bases and J by 4 bases, and 7 bases separated the two germline ends. This CDR3 comprises 10 residues. CDR3 sequence: CSAASTEAFF. The CDR3 DNA sequence: TGCAGCGCCGCGAGCACTGAAGCTTTCTTT.

CDR3 protein: CASSATVVGGPSYEQYF. DNA of the CDR3: TGTGCCAGCAGCGCCACGGTGGTCGGGGGCCCTTCCTACGAGCAGTACTTC. This rearrangement joins TRBV3-2 to TRBJ2-7; the table's D call of TRBD2 was not tested on the DNA. TRBV3-2 is classified as a pseudogene. CDR3 length equals 17 residues.

This clonotype was picked up many times. The rearrangement joins TRBV20-1 to TRBJ2-4; 9 nucleotides line up with TRBD1. The CDR3 contains 12 residues. V lost 3 bases and J lost 6; bases outside the gene matches: 0. The germline CDR1 and CDR2 sequences are DFQATT and SNEGSKA (reference sequence). Here the CDR3 reads CSARGQGNIQYF. The CDR3 region has the DNA TGCAGTGCTAGGGGACAGGGAAACATTCAGTACTTC.

This clonotype was seen ten or more times. The rearrangement joins TRBV28 to TRBJ1-1; 7 bases are a match to TRBD1. Trimming at V came to 7 bases and at J to 1 base, leaving 3 bases not matched to a gene. The CDR3 extends over 13 amino acids. CDR1 and CDR2 from the germline V gene are MDHEN and SYDVKM. The CDR3 loop is CASKQGTNTEAFF. The CDR3 DNA reads TGTGCCAGCAAACAGGGGACGAACACTGAAGCTTTCTTT.

This clonotype was seen ten or more times. The chain couples TRBV27 to TRBJ2-2; 7 nucleotides line up with TRBD2. Germline V gene lookup returns CDR1 MNHEY and CDR2 SMNVEV (reference sequence). This CDR3 contains 16 residues. The trim removed 5 bases at V and 4 bases at J, leaving 10 bases unmatched. This CDR3 reads CASSPRRAGTTGELFF. The CDR3 nucleotides are TGTGCCAGCAGTCCAAGACGAGCGGGAACCACCGGGGAGCTGTTTTTT.

This clonotype has only one observation. This may stem from a read error, because a much larger clone lies one nucleotide away. It is likely a read error, because the conserved phenylalanine at the end of the CDR3 is missing. V and J are TRBV7-2 and TRBJ1-1, with D uncertain. The germline gives CDR1 SGHTA, CDR2 FQGNSA. The CDR3 length is 12 residues. Trimming stripped 1 base from V and 11 bases from J, with 11 bases between. The CDR3 DNA reads as TGTGCCAGCAGCTTAGGTGACATCTTGGCTTTCCTT. This translates into CASSLGDILAFL.

This clonotype was observed a few times. The chain carries TRBV6-1 and TRBJ2-1; 9 nucleotides match TRBD1. The CDR3 sequence is 12 residues long. The V gene's germline CDR1 is MNHNS and CDR2 SASEGT. Trimming took 8 bases from V and 4 from J; bases not matched to a gene: 0. In DNA, the CDR3 is TGTGCCAGCGGACAGGGGTACAATGAGCAGTTCTTC. Protein: CASGQGYNEQFF.

This clonotype was counted only a few times. The chain links TRBV6-1 to TRBJ2-2; 9 nucleotides align to TRBD2. Germline lookup yields CDR1 MNHNS and CDR2 SASEGT. This CDR3 is built from 14 residues. Losses at the gene ends were 8 bases for V and 8 bases for J; bases not matched to a gene: 9. The CDR3 bases are TGTGCCAGCCTACTTAGCGGGAGATCGGGGGAGCTGTTTTTT. Translation: CASLLSGRSGELFF.

This clonotype has more than one count but fewer than ten. This chain links TRBV3-1 with TRBJ2-2, with D hard to call. This CDR3 comprises 17 residues. With 0 bases removed from V and 0 bases from J, the gap between germline ends came to 11 bases. The V gene's germline CDR1 is LGHDT and CDR2 YNNKEL (reference sequence). The CDR3 region is CASSQDSVAANTGELFF. As DNA, the CDR3 is TGTGCCAGCAGCCAAGATTCGGTAGCCGCGAACACCGGGGAGCTGTTTTTT.

The CDR3 is CAISEARQVDGWHTEAFF. The CDR3 DNA follows: TGTGCCATCAGTGAAGCCCGGCAGGTGGATGGGTGGCACACTGAAGCTTTCTTT. The genes are TRBV10-3 and TRBJ1-1; D call uncertain. Trimming removed 3 bases at V and 3 bases at J, with 23 bases between. CDR1 is ENHRY, CDR2 SYGVKD, per germline. The CDR3 length is 18 residues.

This clonotype occurred many times. This chain uses TRBV6-1 with TRBJ2-1; perhaps TRBD2 as D (6 bases). The germline V gene has CDR1 MNHNS and CDR2 SASEGT. The CDR3 has 16 residues. The germline V and J ends were trimmed by 0 bases and 4 bases, with 13 bases remaining between them. This CDR3 reads CASSEAGTGNYNEQFF. CDR3 in DNA: TGTGCCAGCAGTGAAGCCGGGACTGGAAATTACAATGAGCAGTTCTTC.